A selection of T cell receptor beta chains follows, all from one sample in a study of OX40 agonist ivuxolimab in advanced cancers. Assay: immunoSEQ multiplex PCR; the TCRdb copy retains only in-frame clones and omits some. The data show some 15,000 clones, about three quarters seen once. The specimen was CD4+ or CD8+ T cells sorted from blood, collected in a trial of the OX40 agonist ivuxolimab. Receptor source: an adult with an advanced solid tumor such as melanoma, head and neck, liver or kidney cancer. Both conserved end residues are trimmed from each CDR3.

V gene: TRBV4-2
CDR3 protein: ASSQDPGTGPYEQY

V gene: TRBV7-9
CDR3 protein: ASSSSTARETQY

V gene: TRBV19
CDR3 protein: ASSIGGTGLETQY

V gene: TRBV7-9
CDR3 protein: ASSSGWDSYEQY

V gene: TRBV28
CDR3 protein: ASSWTDRTEAF

V gene: TRBV6-6
CDR3 protein: ASTAGPEQF

V gene: TRBV5-1
CDR3 protein: ASSLSSGDSSYNSPLH

V gene: TRBV27
CDR3 protein: ASSPRDFGDEQF

V gene: TRBV6-4
CDR3 protein: ASRPDTGISTDTQY

V gene: TRBV9
CDR3 protein: ASSVKDGSPPNTQY

V gene: TRBV28
CDR3 protein: ASTRDSPLAKNIQY

V gene: TRBV27
CDR3 protein: ASSWGDRAFYRDEQY

V gene: TRBV7-9
CDR3 protein: ASSLSGLVAGELF

V gene: TRBV4-1
CDR3 protein: ASSGSRGSTGELF

V gene: TRBV7-2
CDR3 protein: ASSYDVGPTEAF

V gene: TRBV5-5
CDR3 protein: ASSFPGASTDTQY

V gene: TRBV28
CDR3 protein: ASSEGLGLH

V gene: TRBV7-9
CDR3 protein: ASSLAASRGYT

V gene: TRBV27
CDR3 protein: ASSLWGQGPPYGYT

V gene: TRBV10-3
CDR3 protein: AISERTFNRETQY

V gene: TRBV9
CDR3 protein: ASSGNEGQPQH

V gene: TRBV28
CDR3 protein: ASSLRSAQH

V gene: TRBV11-2
CDR3 protein: ASSLALNRGLGGYT

V gene: TRBV29-1
CDR3 protein: SVVVRGGGSTEAF

V gene: TRBV19
CDR3 protein: ASRGTQNTEAF

V gene: TRBV9
CDR3 protein: ASSGPRLAGYNEQF